This TCR beta chain was identified in a study of T cells in Graves' hyperthyroidism and ophthalmopathy. Findings and caveats of the study: Blood samples included most of the expanded thyroid clonotypes exceeding 0.001.

For Graves' hyperthyroidism to be stable, ophthalmopathy could not progress within 18 months. The hyperthyroidism was newly diagnosed and had lasted under 2 months; the patients were aged 18 to 65. Diagnostic assessment was based on clinical symptoms, serum thyroxine and TRAb, thyroid ultrasound and orbital computed tomography. It was RNA transcripts that yielded the amplified TCR beta CDR3 regions. HTBI primers were used for first-round RT-PCR of the TCR CDR3. In TCRdb, the multiplex PCR reads were re-called with MiXCR into one record per CDR3 protein. Here the sample spans approximately 320,000 distinct CDR3 sequences, around 16% being singletons. Trimming removed 5 bases from V and 2 bases from J, with 14 bases in between. Germline V CDR1 and CDR2: SGHTA, FQGTGA. The CDR3 spans 15 residues. Notes on this clonotype: Its antigen is currently unknown.

The sequence came from a man under 40 with Graves' hyperthyroidism. This chain links TRBV7-3 with TRBJ2-3; maybe TRBD2 (6 bases). Sequencing input: blood. CDR3 nucleotide sequence: TGTGCCAGCAGCCAACCCGGGACTCTCACAGATACGCAGTATTTT. It codes for CASSQPGTLTDTQYF.